A single sample is the source of the 25 T cell receptor beta chains below, sequenced in a study of blood T cell repertoires in COVID-19. The protocol was immunoSEQ multiplex PCR, while the TCRdb copy is restricted to in-frame clones and leaves out a portion. The table lists 80,000 or so clones, more than 80% of them singletons, with around 5% in the top ten. The sample consisted of peripheral blood. These receptors were taken from a woman between 65 and 79 years old with acute or convalescent COVID-19.

The rearrangement joins TRBV5-1 to TRBJ1-2, with 8 nucleotides matching TRBD1. CDR1 SGHRS and CDR2 YFSETQ come from the germline V gene. The length of the CDR3 is 15 residues. V gave up 5 bases and J gave up 2 bases; unmatched junction bases: 8. This chain's CDR3 is CASSVAAGGNYGYTF. CDR3 DNA: TGCGCCAGCAGTGTTGCGGCAGGGGGCAACTATGGCTACACCTTC. Variable domain in full (rest from reference TRBV5-1 and TRBJ1-2): KAGVTQTPRYLIKTRGQQVTLSCSPISGHRSVSWYQQTPGQGLQFLFEYFSETQRNKGNFPGRFSGRQFSNSRSEMNVSTLELGDSALYLCASSVAAGGNYGYTFGSGTRLTVV.

The CDR3 loop reads CASSEGVRVGGNTIYF. The CDR3 DNA is TGTGCCAGCAGTGAAGGGGTCAGGGTGGGAGGAAACACCATATATTTT. The chain links TRBV6-1 to TRBJ1-3; perhaps TRBD1 as D (5 bases). The germline V gene has CDR1 MNHNS and CDR2 SASEGT. Trimming cost V 1 base and J 4 bases, with 14 bases left between them. CDR3 length: 16 amino acids.

The J gene is TRBJ2-1, the V gene TRBV3-1 (or the pseudogene TRBV3-2), with 7 bases fitting TRBD1. Germline CDR1 LGHDT, CDR2 YNNKEL (reference sequence). This CDR3 has 15 residues. With V trimmed by 3 bases and J by 3 bases, 5 bases remained unmatched. CDR3 amino acids: CASSQSRTGYNEQFF. The CDR3 DNA reads as TGTGCCAGCAGCCAGTCCAGGACAGGCTACAATGAGCAGTTCTTC.

The V gene is TRBV15, the J gene TRBJ1-6; D is perhaps TRBD1 (6 bases). Germline V gene lookup returns CDR1 LNHNV and CDR2 YYDKDF (reference sequence). The CDR3 is 14 residues long. The V and J ends lost 1 base and 9 bases respectively, with 10 bases between them. CDR3 region: CATSRADRSSPLHF. Here the CDR3 DNA reads TGTGCCACCAGCAGAGCGGACAGATCTTCACCCCTCCACTTT.

V usage is TRBV2 and J usage is TRBJ1-6; TRBD1 agrees at 8 bases. Germline-derived CDR1 and CDR2 are SNHLY and FYNNEI. CDR3 size: 14 residues. Trimming took 6 bases from V and 5 from J; bases not matched to a gene: 3. CDR3 in DNA: TGTGCCAGCAGATCACAGGGGGATAATTCACCCCTCCACTTT. This gives the protein CASRSQGDNSPLHF.

This clone was detected once. V and J are TRBV11-2 and TRBJ1-1, with D unclear. This CDR3 contains 14 residues. Deletions cut 1 base from V and 0 bases from J, with 6 bases between. Germline CDR1 is SGHAT and CDR2 is FQNNGV. Here the CDR3 reads CASSLGLMNTEAFF. The CDR3 coding sequence is TGTGCCAGCAGCTTAGGGCTGATGAACACTGAAGCTTTCTTT.

As DNA, the CDR3 is TGTGCCACCAGTGATTCGACAGGTTCTAATGGCTACACCTTC. Translation gives CATSDSTGSNGYTF. This sequence joins TRBV24-1 and TRBJ1-2; a weak D match, TRBD1 (6 bases). The CDR3 runs to 14 residues. The V and J ends lost 2 bases and 6 bases respectively, with 12 bases between them. Germline V CDR1 and CDR2: KGHDR, SFDVKD.

The V call is TRBV29-1, the J call TRBJ1-4; D gene ambiguous. V was pared by 7 bases and J by 8 bases, with 14 bases between. The germline V gene encodes CDR1 SQVTM and CDR2 ANQGSEA. The CDR3 totals 12 residues. The CDR3 DNA is TGCAGCGGGTTAACATCCGGGGAAAAACTGTTTTTT. As protein: CSGLTSGEKLFF.

This clone was counted between two and nine times. The V call is TRBV7-8, the J call TRBJ2-1; 9 bases are shared with TRBD2. CDR3 length: 18 residues. CDR1 SGHVS and CDR2 FQNEAQ come from the germline V gene. V lost 0 bases and J lost 8; bases outside the gene matches: 14. The CDR3 reads CASSLAHTSGSIIDEQFF. CDR3 nucleotide sequence: TGTGCCAGCAGCTTAGCTCATACTAGCGGGTCCATAATCGATGAGCAGTTCTTC.

The gene calls are TRBV2 and TRBJ1-5; TRBD1 might be the D (5 bases). The CDR3 covers 13 residues. The germline gives CDR1 SNHLY, CDR2 FYNNEI. The V gene lost 5 bases and the J gene lost 2 bases, with 7 bases spanning the gap. CDR3 sequence: CASSKQGNQPQHF. DNA of the CDR3: TGTGCCAGCAGTAAACAGGGCAATCAGCCCCAGCATTTT.

This rearrangement joins TRBV7-9 to TRBJ1-2; no definite D call. V was shortened by 7 bases and J by 2 bases, with 17 bases between the two germline ends. The length of the CDR3 is 15 residues. Germline CDR1 is SEHNR and CDR2 is FQNEAQ (reference sequence). Here the CDR3 reads CASTTSGVANYGYTF. CDR3 in DNA: TGTGCCAGCACCACAAGCGGTGTGGCGAACTATGGCTACACCTTC.

CDR3 residues: CASSLNFLADGYTF. For the CDR3, the DNA is TGTGCCAGCAGTTTAAACTTCCTGGCGGATGGCTACACCTTC. The V gene is TRBV27, the J gene TRBJ1-2; D is undetermined. V gave up 2 bases and J gave up 6 bases, with 13 bases separating them. The V gene's germline CDR1 is MNHEY and CDR2 SMNVEV (reference sequence). This CDR3 has 14 residues.

This chain joins TRBV5-5 and TRBJ1-1; no clear D. Trimming took 0 bases from V and 2 from J, leaving 5 bases between them. The CDR3 length is 13 residues. In germline, CDR1 is SGHKS, CDR2 YYEKEE (reference sequence). CDR3 loop: CASSLGSNTEAFF. DNA for the CDR3: TGTGCCAGCAGCTTGGGGAGTAACACTGAAGCTTTCTTT.

The chain has TRBV5-4 and TRBJ2-1, with D perhaps TRBD2 (6 bases). V gave up 2 bases and J gave up 8 bases, with 17 bases separating them. Per the germline V gene, CDR1 is SGHNT and CDR2 is YYREEE (reference sequence). The CDR3 is 15 residues long. The CDR3 DNA reads as TGTGCCAGCAGCTTTGGAGGGACTGAGTCCCATGAGCAGTTCTTC. Amino acids: CASSFGGTESHEQFF.

The CDR3, as DNA: TGTGCCAGCAGTTACGGGACACATAGCAATCAGCCCCAGCATTTT. Amino acid sequence: CASSYGTHSNQPQHF. The rearrangement uses TRBV6-6 and TRBJ1-5, with a possible D match to TRBD1 (6 bases). This CDR3 comprises 15 residues. V lost 2 bases to trimming and J lost 0 bases, with 8 bases between them. Germline values: CDR1 MNHNY, CDR2 SVGAGI (reference sequence).

This clone was counted between two and nine times. The chain links TRBV12-3 or TRBV12-4 to TRBJ1-1; 9 bases fit TRBD1. CDR3 length: 13 amino acids. Losses at the gene ends were 6 bases for V and 5 bases for J; bases not matched to a gene: 4. DNA of the CDR3: TGTGCCAGCAGACAGGGGGCGCGTACTGAAGCTTTCTTT. This codes for CASRQGARTEAFF.

The chain links TRBV12-3 or TRBV12-4 to TRBJ1-2, with unresolved D. Trimming cost V 5 bases and J 2 bases, with 9 bases left between them. This CDR3 comprises 13 residues. CDR3 residues: CASSLVANYGYTF. The DNA of the CDR3 is TGTGCCAGCAGTCTTGTTGCGAACTATGGCTACACCTTC.

This clone turned up a few times. V gene TRBV7-8 combines with J gene TRBJ2-7, with 7 nucleotides matching TRBD1. Germline CDR1 is SGHVS and CDR2 is FQNEAQ. This CDR3 spans 14 amino acids. V dropped 1 base and J dropped 0; count of bases not matched to a gene: 0. CDR3 residues: CASSLGDSSYEQYF. The CDR3 DNA follows: TGTGCCAGCAGCTTAGGGGACAGCTCCTACGAGCAGTACTTC.

The chain links TRBV5-8 to TRBJ2-3; D might be TRBD2 (6 bases). Germline-derived CDR1 and CDR2 are SGHTS and YDEGEE. The V end lost 7 bases, the J end lost 6 bases, and 9 bases lay between the germline ends. CDR3 size: 11 residues. The CDR3 sequence: CASSGGDTQYF. DNA of the CDR3: TGTGCCAGCTCCGGGGGTGATACGCAGTATTTT.

With respect to this clone: A read error may account for a junction end that differs from germline. The rearrangement links TRBV9 to TRBJ1-2, with 10 nucleotides matching TRBD1. The length of the CDR3 is 14 residues. Germline-derived CDR1 and CDR2 are SGDLS and YYNGEE. The CDR3 here is CASSSLTGGYGCTF. The CDR3 DNA is TGTGCCAGCAGCAGCTTGACAGGGGGCTATGGCTGCACCTTC.

V and J are TRBV7-9 and TRBJ2-7; weak D call: TRBD1 (5 bases). V was shortened by 0 bases and J by 6 bases, with 9 bases between the two germline ends. CDR1 and CDR2 (germline): SEHNR, FQNEAQ (reference sequence). The CDR3 totals 13 residues. CDR3 nucleotide sequence: TGTGCCAGCAGCTTAGCAAGCCAGGGCGAGCAGTACTTC. This codes for CASSLASQGEQYF.

This clone was seen more than once but under ten times. The chain is built from TRBV24-1 and TRBJ1-5; TRBD1 aligns across 7 bases. This CDR3 has 14 residues. Germline V lookup: CDR1 KGHDR, CDR2 SFDVKD. V lost 2 bases to trimming and J lost 9 bases; unmatched junction nucleotides: 6. DNA of the CDR3: TGTGCCACCAGTGATTGGGACAGTATTTGGCCCCAGCATTTT. Amino acids: CATSDWDSIWPQHF.

This clone was seen a handful of times. The V gene is TRBV29-1, the J gene TRBJ1-2, with 12 bases aligning to TRBD1. V lost 6 bases to trimming and J lost 6 bases; unmatched junction nucleotides: 5. Germline assignment: CDR1 SQVTM and CDR2 ANQGSEA. This CDR3 has 13 amino acids. CDR3 sequence (DNA): TGCAGCGTAACGGGACAGGGGGCGCATGGCTACACCTTC. Its protein is CSVTGQGAHGYTF.

V usage is TRBV11-3 and J usage is TRBJ1-2; unclear D gene. Per the germline V gene, CDR1 is SGHNT and CDR2 is YENEEA. Trimming shortened V by 5 bases and J by 6 bases, and 10 bases separated the two germline ends. The CDR3 length is 12 residues. The CDR3 region is CASSVYDDGYTF. The CDR3 coding sequence is TGTGCCAGCAGCGTCTACGATGATGGCTACACCTTC.

The V and J genes are TRBV7-3 and TRBJ2-7; 12 nucleotides agree with TRBD2. J lost 1 base, V lost 8 bases, and 6 bases had no gene match. The CDR3 has 15 amino acids. Germline V lookup: CDR1 SGHTA, CDR2 FQGTGA. CDR3: CASHGLAGLSYEQYF. CDR3 DNA: TGTGCCAGCCATGGACTAGCGGGACTGTCCTACGAGCAGTACTTC. Based on the CDR3 plus reference TRBV7-3 and TRBJ2-7, the full variable domain is GAGVSQTPSNKVTEKGKYVELRCDPISGHTALYWYRQSLGQGPEFLIYFQGTGAADDSGLPNDRFFAVRPEGSVSTLKIQRTERGDSAVYLCASHGLAGLSYEQYFGPGTRLTVT.